This is a list of T cell receptor beta chains from one sample in a study of T cells in Graves' hyperthyroidism and ophthalmopathy. TCRdb re-called the multiplex PCR reads through MiXCR, storing one row per CDR3 protein. The sample lists fewer than 700,000 distinct CDR3 sequences, approximately 17% occurring once. Sequences were obtained from blood. The receptors come from a young woman with Graves' ophthalmopathy. Each CDR3 is given with its conserved first and last residue. Fields, in order: clone size, J gene, D gene, V gene, CDR3 protein, CDR3 DNA. The D gene is left open where the match is weak. The listing skips clone size in some rows; elsewhere it reads once, few, many or a size class.

many,TRBJ2-2,NA,TRBV10-2,CASSDQGNTGELFF,TGCGCCAGCAGTGACCAGGGGAACACCGGGGAGCTGTTTTTT
many,TRBJ2-3,TRBD2,TRBV20-1,CSARDGGGAGDTQYF,TGCAGTGCTAGAGATGGCGGGGGGGCGGGAGATACGCAGTATTTT
few,TRBJ2-7,NA,TRBV5-1,CASSLEGTSTYEQYF,TGCGCCAGCAGCTTGGAGGGGACCTCTACCTACGAGCAGTACTTC
many,TRBJ2-2,TRBD2,TRBV28,CASSLSGAGTGELFF,TGTGCCAGCAGTCTTAGCGGGGCGGGGACCGGGGAGCTGTTTTTT
few,TRBJ2-7,TRBD2,TRBV7-9,CASSNLAGGEQYF,TGTGCCAGCAGCAACCTAGCGGGAGGTGAGCAGTACTTC
NA,TRBJ2-7,NA,TRBV10-3,CAISDPRDAGYEQYF,TGTGCCATCAGTGATCCTCGGGACGCTGGCTACGAGCAGTACTTC
many,TRBJ1-1,NA,TRBV27,CASKDEESTEAFF,TGTGCCAGCAAGGACGAGGAAAGCACTGAAGCTTTCTTT
many,TRBJ2-3,TRBD2,TRBV20-1,CSAEIGTSGSTDTQYF,TGCAGTGCAGAAATCGGGACTAGCGGGAGTACAGATACGCAGTATTTT
many,TRBJ2-7,TRBD2,TRBV7-2,CASSLGGSGRAGNEQYF,TGTGCCAGCAGCTTAGGGGGTAGCGGGAGGGCCGGGAACGAGCAGTACTTC
few,TRBJ1-5,TRBD1,TRBV4-1,CASSQIPGQGHQPQHF,TGCGCCAGCAGCCAAATTCCGGGACAGGGGCATCAGCCCCAGCATTTT
many,TRBJ2-1,NA,TRBV29-1,CSVEDQSSYNEQFF,TGCAGCGTAGAGGACCAGAGCTCCTACAATGAGCAGTTCTTC
once,TRBJ2-3,TRBD2,TRBV5-6,CASSFLSLAGGGTDTQYF,TGTGCCAGCAGCTTCCTATCCTTAGCGGGAGGGGGCACAGATACGCAGTATTTT
few,TRBJ1-1,TRBD1,TRBV13,CASSSDRGLTKKAFF,TGTGCCAGCAGCAGCGACAGGGGGCTAACCAAAAAAGCTTTCTTT
many,TRBJ1-2,NA,TRBV2,CASRNREDYGYTF,TGTGCCAGCAGGAACAGGGAGGACTATGGCTACACCTTC
many,TRBJ1-1,NA,TRBV3-1,CASSRREGSWGAFF,TGTGCCAGCAGCAGGAGGGAAGGGTCCTGGGGAGCTTTCTTT
many,TRBJ2-6,NA,TRBV2,CASSEFPPPAGANVLTF,TGTGCCAGCAGTGAATTTCCGCCGCCGGCTGGGGCCAACGTCCTGACTTTC
NA,TRBJ2-7,TRBD2,TRBV10-3,CATRGIAGVGEQYF,TGTGCCACTCGGGGGATAGCGGGAGTAGGCGAGCAGTACTTC
few,TRBJ2-3,NA,TRBV5-6,CASSLGTEGLTDTQYF,TGTGCCAGCAGCTTGGGGACGGAGGGACTCACAGATACGCAGTATTTT
many,TRBJ2-3,TRBD1,TRBV24-1,CATSDRSWDTGADTQYF,TGTGCCACCAGTGATCGCTCTTGGGACACAGGGGCAGATACGCAGTATTTT
many,TRBJ1-1,NA,TRBV6-2/TRBV6-3,CASTRGAEAFF,TGTGCCAGCACCCGGGGGGCCGAAGCTTTCTTT
NA,TRBJ1-1,NA,TRBV30,CAWSVRYPTEAFF,TGTGCCTGGAGTGTAAGGTATCCCACTGAAGCTTTCTTT
many,TRBJ2-1,TRBD2,TRBV20-1,CSARVHGGAGEATYNEQFF,TGCAGTGCTAGAGTCCACGGTGGGGCGGGAGAAGCTACCTACAATGAGCAGTTCTTC
many,TRBJ1-1,NA,TRBV15,CATSTDLNTEAFF,TGTGCCACCAGCACAGATTTGAACACTGAAGCTTTCTTT
NA,TRBJ1-4,NA,TRBV28,CASSSVPTGVEKLFF,TGTGCCAGCAGTTCTGTGCCCACCGGGGTCGAAAAACTGTTTTTT
NA,TRBJ2-4,TRBD2,TRBV7-2,CASSWGTSGRGAKNIQYF,TGTGCCAGCAGCTGGGGGACTAGCGGTCGTGGGGCCAAAAACATTCAGTACTTC
NA,TRBJ1-1,NA,TRBV29-1,CSVLGDSGDTEAFF,TGCAGCGTCCTGGGCGACTCTGGGGACACTGAAGCTTTCTTT
many,TRBJ2-2,NA,TRBV7-8,CASRPSRGLSGELFF,TGTGCCAGCAGACCGTCTCGGGGGCTCTCCGGGGAGCTGTTTTTT
many,TRBJ1-5,NA,TRBV2,CASRPDAGQPQHF,TGTGCCAGCAGGCCCGACGCTGGGCAGCCCCAGCATTTT
many,TRBJ1-1,NA,TRBV27,CASSLTGQSNTEAFF,TGTGCCAGCAGTTTAACAGGCCAATCGAACACTGAAGCTTTCTTT
NA,TRBJ1-4,TRBD1,TRBV19,CASSAPRGTNEKLFF,TGTGCCAGTAGCGCACCCAGGGGGACTAATGAAAAACTGTTTTTT
many,TRBJ2-3,NA,TRBV11-2,CASSLDRLAPTDTQYF,TGTGCCAGCAGCTTAGATAGGCTAGCTCCGACAGATACGCAGTATTTT
few,TRBJ1-2,NA,TRBV6-2/TRBV6-3,CASSSQWGANYGYTF,TGTGCCAGCAGTTCCCAGTGGGGGGCGAATTATGGCTACACCTTC
many,TRBJ2-7,TRBD1,TRBV13,CASSPSGQGGYEQYF,TGTGCCAGCAGCCCGTCGGGACAGGGCGGCTACGAGCAGTACTTC
many,TRBJ2-2,NA,TRBV30,CAWGDYTGELFF,TGTGCCTGGGGAGACTACACCGGGGAGCTGTTTTTT
NA,TRBJ2-7,NA,TRBV5-1,CASSSQGDSSYEQYF,TGCGCCAGCAGCTCCCAAGGCGATAGCTCCTACGAGCAGTACTTC
NA,TRBJ1-6,NA,TRBV5-1,CASSREQGALNSPLHF,TGCGCCAGCAGCAGGGAGCAGGGTGCTCTTAATTCACCCCTCCACTTT
NA,TRBJ2-5,TRBD1,TRBV13,CASSLLDRQETQYF,TGTGCCAGCAGCTTATTGGACAGGCAAGAGACCCAGTACTTC